This TCR beta chain was sequenced during a study of identical twins. CDR3 length: 13 residues. Germline V gives CDR1 MGHRA, CDR2 YSYEKL. The ends were cut back, 2 bases at V and 5 bases at J, with 10 bases in the middle. This clonotype was counted many times. TCRdb ran MiXCR on the 5' RACE reads and lists one entry per CDR3 protein. The table includes 120,000 to 150,000 distinct CDR3 sequences, roughly 3.2% detected once. Sequenced material: memory T cells sorted from blood. This chain uses TRBV4-1 with TRBJ2-7; possible D gene TRBD2, 6 bases. This TCR came from a man between 18 and 29 years old in good health. The CDR3 loop reads CASSQREQHEQYF. The CDR3 bases are TGCGCCAGCAGCCAACGGGAGCAGCACGAGCAGTACTTC.